The 22 T cell receptor beta chains in this list originate from one sample, sequenced in a study of cytomegalovirus exposure and HLA in healthy donors (dated by TCRdb to about 2017). The library was produced with the immunoSEQ multiplex PCR assay. The multiplex PCR relied on a mix of 60 forward primers for TCR Vbeta segments and 13 reverse primers for TCR Jbeta segments. As stored in TCRdb, this immuneACCESS dataset retains in-frame rearrangements with V and J assigned. A fraction of the clones does not appear; measured against another copy, unresolved V genes explain less than half of the discrepancy, and the remainder lacks a known reason. The sample profile shows about 160,000 clones; approximately 80% of them were found once. The ten biggest clones cover roughly 1.3% of the sample. The sequenced material came from PBMCs. The receptors shown here come from a woman in her 50s in good health and CMV-seronegative.

The rearrangement uses TRBV28 and TRBJ2-7; a possible D gene is TRBD1 (5 bases). From germline, CDR1 is MDHEN and CDR2 SYDVKM. V gave up 7 bases and J gave up 6 bases, with 10 bases separating them. There are 11 residues in the CDR3. CDR3 coding DNA: TGTGCCAGCACAGGGCTGAGCGAGCAGTACTTC. Translation: CASTGLSEQYF.

The chain links TRBV5-1 to TRBJ1-5; 8 nucleotides match TRBD1. V lost 0 bases to trimming and J lost 7 bases; unmatched junction nucleotides: 9. Per germline, CDR1 SGHRS and CDR2 YFSETQ. The CDR3 runs to 16 residues. This CDR3 reads CASSLAPTGEGQPQHF. DNA of the CDR3: TGCGCCAGCAGCTTGGCACCGACAGGGGAAGGGCAGCCCCAGCATTTT.

The chain employs TRBV5-1 and TRBJ2-1, with TRBD2 matching 10 bases. This CDR3 is 15 amino acids long. Per the germline V gene, CDR1 is SGHRS and CDR2 is YFSETQ. Trimming took 4 bases from V and 4 from J; bases not matched to a gene: 5. The CDR3 sequence: CASSEAGGLYNEQFF. CDR3 DNA: TGCGCCAGCAGCGAAGCGGGGGGGCTTTACAATGAGCAGTTCTTC. Variable domain in full (rest from reference TRBV5-1 and TRBJ2-1): KAGVTQTPRYLIKTRGQQVTLSCSPISGHRSVSWYQQTPGQGLQFLFEYFSETQRNKGNFPGRFSGRQFSNSRSEMNVSTLELGDSALYLCASSEAGGLYNEQFFGPGTRLTVL.

About this clone itself: In the same sample, other DNA sequences code for this CDR3. This sequence joins TRBV5-1 and TRBJ1-3, with D perhaps matching TRBD1 (6 bases). CDR3 size: 15 residues. Germline V CDR1 and CDR2: SGHRS, YFSETQ. The V and J ends lost 0 bases and 0 bases respectively, with 7 bases between them. CDR3 in DNA: TGCGCCAGCAGCTTGGCAGGGGTCTCTGGAAACACCATATATTTT. Encoded protein: CASSLAGVSGNTIYF.

The chain combines TRBV28 with TRBJ2-7, with TRBD1 matching over 9 bases. With 4 bases clipped from V and 3 bases from J, the junction kept 7 bases outside the gene matches. In germline, CDR1 is MDHEN, CDR2 SYDVKM. This CDR3 comprises 15 residues. CDR3 protein: CASSSPGTGFYEQYF. The CDR3 region has the DNA TGTGCCAGCAGTTCCCCCGGGACAGGGTTCTACGAGCAGTACTTC.

The chain has TRBV5-4 and TRBJ2-5; 8 nucleotides align to TRBD2. Germline V gene lookup returns CDR1 SGHNT and CDR2 YYREEE (reference sequence). With V trimmed by 3 bases and J by 5 bases, 12 bases remained unmatched. CDR3 length: 16 amino acids. The CDR3 loop is CASSSTSGSGGETQYF. Written as DNA, the CDR3 is TGTGCCAGCAGCTCCACGAGCGGGAGTGGCGGTGAGACCCAGTACTTC.

This clone was seen only once. The chain has TRBV7-2 and TRBJ2-1; D is uncertain. The CDR3 contains 13 residues. Per germline, CDR1 SGHTA and CDR2 FQGNSA. V was clipped by 5 bases and J by 9 bases, with 14 bases between them. CDR3 in DNA: TGTGCCAGCAGCGTTTCAGCGCTTGGTGAGCAGTTCTTC. It encodes CASSVSALGEQFF.

The V and J genes are TRBV5-1 and TRBJ1-1; D possibly corresponds to TRBD1 (5 bases). CDR3 length equals 20 residues. Germline-derived CDR1 and CDR2 are SGHRS and YFSETQ. Trimming cost V 0 bases and J 2 bases, with 26 bases left between them. The CDR3 protein is CASSLEGARYGGDINTEAFF. The CDR3 DNA is TGCGCCAGCAGCTTGGAAGGGGCGCGTTACGGGGGGGATATCAACACTGAAGCTTTCTTT.

The V call is TRBV5-6, the J call TRBJ2-5; TRBD2 might be the D (5 bases). Looked up from germline, CDR1 is SGHDT and CDR2 is YYEEEE. The CDR3 contains 15 residues. Trimming stripped 2 bases from V and 5 bases from J, with 16 bases between. CDR3 in amino acids: CASSFSSPGGETQYF. The CDR3, as DNA: TGTGCCAGCAGCTTTTCCTCCCCCGGCGGGGAGACCCAGTACTTC.

The gene calls are TRBV6-5 and TRBJ1-2, with TRBD1 as a possible D gene (5 bases). V was shortened by 2 bases and J by 2 bases, with 9 bases between the two germline ends. The CDR3 length is 14 residues. The germline gives CDR1 MNHEY, CDR2 SVGAGI. The CDR3 DNA follows: TGTGCCAGCAGTTACGGGGAGGGGAACTATGGCTACACCTTC. This translates into CASSYGEGNYGYTF.

V is TRBV11-2 and J is TRBJ1-3; D perhaps matches TRBD1 (5 bases). Between the trimmed V and J ends, which lost 5 bases and 11 bases, there was a span of 22 bases. This CDR3 spans 15 amino acids. CDR1 SGHAT and CDR2 FQNNGV come from the germline V gene. CDR3 bases: TGTGCCAGCAGCAGACAGCCTTTCCCCCCTGACGCCATATATTTT. Its protein product is CASSRQPFPPDAIYF.

V and J are TRBV5-1 and TRBJ2-5; 9 nucleotides align to TRBD2. Per the germline V gene, CDR1 is SGHRS and CDR2 is YFSETQ. J gave up 5 bases and V 5 bases, and 7 bases lay outside the gene matches. The CDR3 consists of 14 residues. The CDR3 spells CASSHAGGDETQYF. In DNA form, the CDR3 reads TGCGCCAGCAGTCACGCGGGGGGGGACGAGACCCAGTACTTC.

The rearrangement links TRBV27 to TRBJ2-7, with TRBD2 matching over 9 bases. The CDR3 is 18 amino acids. Germline CDR1 MNHEY, CDR2 SMNVEV (reference sequence). V shed 0 bases and J 3 bases; nucleotides not matched to a gene: 12. The CDR3 coding sequence is TGTGCCAGCAGTTTATCCACCTATGGGGCGGGAGGGAACTACGAGCAGTACTTC. Amino acids: CASSLSTYGAGGNYEQYF.

The chain links TRBV7-2 to TRBJ2-3; TRBD2 matches 9 bases. V lost 1 base, J lost 3 bases, and 2 bases stayed unmatched. There are 15 residues in the CDR3. The V gene's germline CDR1 is SGHTA and CDR2 FQGNSA. CDR3 residues: CASSLVAGVTDTQYF. CDR3 bases: TGTGCCAGCAGCTTAGTAGCGGGAGTGACAGATACGCAGTATTTT.

V and J are TRBV5-1 and TRBJ2-7; 10 bases map to TRBD1. The trim removed 4 bases at V and 3 bases at J, leaving 7 bases unmatched. The CDR3 sequence is 15 residues long. From germline, CDR1 is SGHRS and CDR2 YFSETQ. The CDR3 DNA follows: TGCGCCAGCAGCCCAGGGACAGGGGCCTACTACGAGCAGTACTTC. Translated, it gives CASSPGTGAYYEQYF.

The rearrangement joins TRBV18 to TRBJ2-7; 7 nucleotides match TRBD1. Looked up from germline, CDR1 is KGHSH and CDR2 is LQKENI. J gave up 2 bases and V 3 bases, and 7 bases lay outside the gene matches. The CDR3 is made up of 15 amino acids. The CDR3 bases are TGTGCCAGCTCACCTTGGACAGGCTCAACCTACGAGCAGTACTTC. Its protein is CASSPWTGSTYEQYF.

The rearrangement uses TRBV11-2 and TRBJ2-7, with 9 bases identical to TRBD1. The V gene end was trimmed by 0 bases and the J gene end by 4 bases; junction bases not matched to a gene: 10. The CDR3 has 17 amino acids. CDR1 and CDR2 from the germline V gene are SGHAT and FQNNGV. The chain's CDR3 is CASSLDTAQGAMYEQYF. Written as DNA, the CDR3 is TGTGCCAGCAGCTTAGATACAGCACAGGGGGCTATGTACGAGCAGTACTTC.

This rearrangement joins TRBV9 to TRBJ1-2, with no clear D. The CDR3 covers 13 residues. Germline CDR1 SGDLS, CDR2 YYNGEE. V lost 2 bases and J lost 8, with 13 bases in between. In DNA form, the CDR3 reads TGTGCCAGCAGCGTGACGCGGCTCGGGGGCTACACCTTC. This encodes CASSVTRLGGYTF.

CDR3 coding DNA: TGCAGCGTTGGCGACAAACTCCACGGCACAGATACGCAGTATTTT. Amino acids: CSVGDKLHGTDTQYF. This chain connects TRBV29-1 to TRBJ2-3; D remains ambiguous. CDR3 size: 15 residues. V lost 4 bases, J lost 1 base, and 15 bases lay in between. The germline V gene has CDR1 SQVTM and CDR2 ANQGSEA.

The chain is built from TRBV4-3 and TRBJ1-1; D is possibly TRBD1 (5 bases). The CDR3 is 15 residues long. CDR1 is LGHNA and CDR2 is YSLEER in the germline V gene. The germline V and J ends were trimmed by 4 bases and 3 bases, with 15 bases remaining between them. For the CDR3, the DNA is TGCGCCAGCAGCCGCGTGGGGGGGGAGGACACTGAAGCTTTCTTT. Translation gives CASSRVGGEDTEAFF.

The chain links TRBV6-1 to TRBJ1-5, with TRBD1 identical over 9 bases. The germline gives CDR1 MNHNS, CDR2 SASEGT. Trimming cost V 7 bases and J 4 bases; bases outside gene matches: 5. CDR3 length equals 14 residues. In DNA, the CDR3 is TGTGCCAGCACCTCCGGGACAGGGAATCAGCCCCAGCATTTT. Translating it yields CASTSGTGNQPQHF.

In this sample, this clone turned up a few times. The chain has TRBV27 and TRBJ1-4; D might be TRBD1 (5 bases). V was cut by 5 bases and J by 8 bases, with 18 bases left in between. This CDR3 comprises 15 residues. CDR1 and CDR2 from the germline V gene are MNHEY and SMNVEV (reference sequence). The CDR3 DNA is TGTGCCAGCAGTAAATACTTGAACAGGAAAGAAAAACTGTTTTTT. It is translated as CASSKYLNRKEKLFF.